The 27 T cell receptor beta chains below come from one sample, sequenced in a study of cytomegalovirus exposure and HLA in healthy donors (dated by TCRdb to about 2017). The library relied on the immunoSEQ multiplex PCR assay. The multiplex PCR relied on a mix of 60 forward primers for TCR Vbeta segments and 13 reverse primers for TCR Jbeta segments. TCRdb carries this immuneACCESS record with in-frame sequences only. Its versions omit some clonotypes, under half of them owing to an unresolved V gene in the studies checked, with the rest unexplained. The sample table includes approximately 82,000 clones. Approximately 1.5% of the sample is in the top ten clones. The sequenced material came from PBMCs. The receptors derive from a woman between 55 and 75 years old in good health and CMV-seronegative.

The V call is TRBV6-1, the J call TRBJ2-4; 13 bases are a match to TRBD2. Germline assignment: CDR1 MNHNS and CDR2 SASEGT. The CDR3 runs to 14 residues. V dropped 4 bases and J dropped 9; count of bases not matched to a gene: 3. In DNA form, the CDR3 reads TGTGCCAGCAGTGGTACTAGCGGGAGGGGCATTCAGTACTTC. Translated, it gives CASSGTSGRGIQYF.

The CDR3 is CASSPARLAGKGGGEQYF. CDR3 DNA sequence: TGTGCCAGCAGCCCGGCCCGGTTAGCGGGGAAGGGCGGTGGCGAGCAGTACTTC. The V and J genes are TRBV11-2 and TRBJ2-7; 8 bases line up with TRBD2. J lost 6 bases, V lost 5 bases, and 21 bases had no gene match. This CDR3 comprises 18 residues. Germline CDR1 and CDR2: SGHAT and FQNNGV.

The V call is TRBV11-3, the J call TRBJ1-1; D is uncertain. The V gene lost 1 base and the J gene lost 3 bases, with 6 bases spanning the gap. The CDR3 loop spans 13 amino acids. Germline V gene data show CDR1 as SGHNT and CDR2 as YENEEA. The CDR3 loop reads CASSLGADTEAFF. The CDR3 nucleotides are TGTGCCAGCAGCTTAGGGGCCGACACTGAAGCTTTCTTT.

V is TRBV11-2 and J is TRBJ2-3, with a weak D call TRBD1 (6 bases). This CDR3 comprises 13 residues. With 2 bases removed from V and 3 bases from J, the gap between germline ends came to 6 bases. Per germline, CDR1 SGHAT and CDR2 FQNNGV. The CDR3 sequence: CASSLTGTDTQYF. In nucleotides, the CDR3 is TGTGCCAGCAGCTTAACAGGGACAGATACGCAGTATTTT.

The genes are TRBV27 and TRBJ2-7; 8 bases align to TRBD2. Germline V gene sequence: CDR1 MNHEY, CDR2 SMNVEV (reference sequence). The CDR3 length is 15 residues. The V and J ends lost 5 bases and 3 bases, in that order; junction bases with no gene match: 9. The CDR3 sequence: CASSLGTRGGYEQYF. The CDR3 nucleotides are TGTGCCAGCAGTCTCGGGACTAGAGGGGGCTACGAGCAGTACTTC.

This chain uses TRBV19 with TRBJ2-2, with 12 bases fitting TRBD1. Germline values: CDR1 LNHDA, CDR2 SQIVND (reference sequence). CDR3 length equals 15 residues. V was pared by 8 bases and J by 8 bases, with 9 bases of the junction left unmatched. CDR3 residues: CASHRDRGRGGELFF. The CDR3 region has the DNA TGTGCCAGTCACCGGGACAGGGGGCGAGGGGGGGAGCTGTTTTTT.

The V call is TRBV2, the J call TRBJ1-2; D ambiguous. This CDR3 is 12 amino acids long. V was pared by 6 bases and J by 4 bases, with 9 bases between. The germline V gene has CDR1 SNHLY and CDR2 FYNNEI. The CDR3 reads CASSEEIYGYTF. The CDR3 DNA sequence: TGTGCCAGCAGCGAGGAGATCTATGGCTACACCTTC.

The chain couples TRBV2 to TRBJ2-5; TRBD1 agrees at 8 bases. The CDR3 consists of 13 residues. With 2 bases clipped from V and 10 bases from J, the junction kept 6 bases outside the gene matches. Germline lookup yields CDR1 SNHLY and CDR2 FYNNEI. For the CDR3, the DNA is TGTGCCAGCAGTGAATACAGGGGGGATGACCAGTACTTC. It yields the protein CASSEYRGDDQYF.

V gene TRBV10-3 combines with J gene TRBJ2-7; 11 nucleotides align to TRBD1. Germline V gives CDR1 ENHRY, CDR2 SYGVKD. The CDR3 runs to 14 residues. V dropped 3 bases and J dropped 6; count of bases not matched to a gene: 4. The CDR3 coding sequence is TGTGCCATCAGTGAAGCAGGACAGGGGGCCGAGCAGTACTTC. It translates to CAISEAGQGAEQYF.

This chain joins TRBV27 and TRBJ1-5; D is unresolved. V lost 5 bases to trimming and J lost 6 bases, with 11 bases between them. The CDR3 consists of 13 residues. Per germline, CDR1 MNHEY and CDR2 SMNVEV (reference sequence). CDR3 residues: CASSMTRSQPQHF. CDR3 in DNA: TGTGCCAGCAGTATGACGCGGAGTCAGCCCCAGCATTTT.

The CDR3 reads CASSLDGAGGFVNEQFF. The CDR3 DNA reads as TGTGCCAGCAGCTTAGATGGGGCAGGGGGATTTGTCAATGAGCAGTTCTTC. This chain connects TRBV11-3 to TRBJ2-1; 7 bases fit TRBD1. CDR1 is SGHNT and CDR2 is YENEEA in the germline V gene. After removal of 0 bases from V and 6 bases from J, the junction contained 11 bases not matched to a gene. CDR3 length: 17 amino acids.

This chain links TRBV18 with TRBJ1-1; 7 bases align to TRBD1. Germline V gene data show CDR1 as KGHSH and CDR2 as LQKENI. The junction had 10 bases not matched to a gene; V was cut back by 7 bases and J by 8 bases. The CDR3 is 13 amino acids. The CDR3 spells CASFLTTGTEAFF. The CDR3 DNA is TGTGCCAGCTTCCTGACGACAGGGACAGAAGCTTTCTTT. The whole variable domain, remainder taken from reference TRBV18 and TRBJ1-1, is NAGVMQNPRHLVRRRGQEARLRCSPMKGHSHVYWYRQLPEEGLKFMVYLQKENIIDESGMPKERFSAEFPKEGPSILRIQQVVRGDSAAYFCASFLTTGTEAFFGQGTRLTVV.

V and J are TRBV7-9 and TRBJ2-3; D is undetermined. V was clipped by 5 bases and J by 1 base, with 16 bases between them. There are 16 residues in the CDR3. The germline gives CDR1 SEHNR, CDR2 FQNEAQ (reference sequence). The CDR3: CASSHRPGWGTDTQYF. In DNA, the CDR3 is TGTGCCAGCAGCCATCGACCCGGGTGGGGCACAGATACGCAGTATTTT.

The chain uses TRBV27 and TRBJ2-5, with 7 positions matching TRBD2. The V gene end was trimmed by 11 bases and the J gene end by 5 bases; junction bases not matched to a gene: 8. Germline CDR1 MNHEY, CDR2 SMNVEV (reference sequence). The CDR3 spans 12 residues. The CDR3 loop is CALGRESETQYF. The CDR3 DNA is TGTGCCCTGGGGCGGGAGAGCGAGACCCAGTACTTC.

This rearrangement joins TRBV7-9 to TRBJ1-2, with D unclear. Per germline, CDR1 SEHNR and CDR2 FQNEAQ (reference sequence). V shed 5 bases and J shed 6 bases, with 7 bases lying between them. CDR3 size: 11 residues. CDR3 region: CASSPNDGYTF. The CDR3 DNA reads TGTGCCAGCAGCCCTAATGATGGCTACACCTTC.

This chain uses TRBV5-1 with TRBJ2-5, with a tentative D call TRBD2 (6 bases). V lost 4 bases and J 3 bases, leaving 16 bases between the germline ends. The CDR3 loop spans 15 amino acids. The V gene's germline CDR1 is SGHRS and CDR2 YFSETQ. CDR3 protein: CASSAGRGGKETQYF. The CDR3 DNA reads TGCGCCAGCAGCGCGGGCCGGGGAGGCAAAGAGACCCAGTACTTC.

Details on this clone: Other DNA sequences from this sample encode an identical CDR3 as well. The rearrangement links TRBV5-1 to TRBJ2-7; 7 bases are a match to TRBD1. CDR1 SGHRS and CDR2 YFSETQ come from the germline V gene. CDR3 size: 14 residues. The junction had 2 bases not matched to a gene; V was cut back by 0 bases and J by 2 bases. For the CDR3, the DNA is TGCGCCAGCAGCTTGGGGCAGGGGGCCTACGAGCAGTACTTC. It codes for CASSLGQGAYEQYF.

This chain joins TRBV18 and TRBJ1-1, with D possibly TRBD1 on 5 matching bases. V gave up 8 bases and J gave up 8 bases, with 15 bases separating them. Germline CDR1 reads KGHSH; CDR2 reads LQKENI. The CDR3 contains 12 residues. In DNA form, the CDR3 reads TGTGCCAGCGCCCCCCCGGGACTGGAAGCTTTCTTT. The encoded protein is CASAPPGLEAFF.

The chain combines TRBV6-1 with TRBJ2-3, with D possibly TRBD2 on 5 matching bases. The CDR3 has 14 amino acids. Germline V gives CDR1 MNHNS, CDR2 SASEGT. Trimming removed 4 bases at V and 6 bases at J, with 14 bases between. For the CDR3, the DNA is TGTGCCAGCAGTGGCCCCCCAGGACTTGATACGCAGTATTTT. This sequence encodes CASSGPPGLDTQYF.

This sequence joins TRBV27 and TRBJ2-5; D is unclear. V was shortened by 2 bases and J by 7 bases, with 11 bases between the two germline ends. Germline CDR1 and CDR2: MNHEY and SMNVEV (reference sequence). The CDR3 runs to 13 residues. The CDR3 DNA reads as TGTGCCAGCAGTTTAAGCCCCAGGTGGACCCAGTACTTC. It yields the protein CASSLSPRWTQYF.

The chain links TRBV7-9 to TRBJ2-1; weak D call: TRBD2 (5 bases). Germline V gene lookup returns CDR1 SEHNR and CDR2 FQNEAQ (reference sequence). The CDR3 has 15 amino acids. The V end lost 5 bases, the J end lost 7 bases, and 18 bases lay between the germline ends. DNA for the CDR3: TGTGCCAGCAGCGTGGACTCGAACCCTTTAAATGAGCAGTTCTTC. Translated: CASSVDSNPLNEQFF.

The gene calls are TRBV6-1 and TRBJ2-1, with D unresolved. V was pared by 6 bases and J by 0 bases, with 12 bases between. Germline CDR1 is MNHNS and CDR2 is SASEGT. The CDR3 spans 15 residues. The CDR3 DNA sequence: TGTGCCAGCAGATCGCAAGAGAGCTCCTACAATGAGCAGTTCTTC. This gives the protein CASRSQESSYNEQFF.

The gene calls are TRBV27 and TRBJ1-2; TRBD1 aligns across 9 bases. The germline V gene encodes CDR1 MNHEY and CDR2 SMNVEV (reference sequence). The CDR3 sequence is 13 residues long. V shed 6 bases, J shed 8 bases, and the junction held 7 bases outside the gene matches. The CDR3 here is CASSYRGLGGYTF. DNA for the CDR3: TGTGCCAGCAGCTACAGGGGGCTAGGGGGCTACACCTTC.

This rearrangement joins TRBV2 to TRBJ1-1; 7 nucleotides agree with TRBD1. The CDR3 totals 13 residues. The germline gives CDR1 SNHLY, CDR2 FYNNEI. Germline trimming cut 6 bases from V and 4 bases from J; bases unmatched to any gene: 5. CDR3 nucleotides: TGTGCCAGCAGCCAACAGGGGATCACTGAAGCTTTCTTT. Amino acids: CASSQQGITEAFF.

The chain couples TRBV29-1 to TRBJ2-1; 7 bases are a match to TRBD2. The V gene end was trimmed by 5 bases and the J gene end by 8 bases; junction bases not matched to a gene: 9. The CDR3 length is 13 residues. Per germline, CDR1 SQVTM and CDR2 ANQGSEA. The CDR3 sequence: CSVRDSGFYEQFF. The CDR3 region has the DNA TGCAGCGTTCGTGATAGCGGGTTCTATGAGCAGTTCTTC.

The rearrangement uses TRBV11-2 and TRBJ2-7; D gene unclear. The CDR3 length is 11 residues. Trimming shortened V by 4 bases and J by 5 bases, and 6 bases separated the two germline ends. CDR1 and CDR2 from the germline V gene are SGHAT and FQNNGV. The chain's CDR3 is CASSSGNEQYF. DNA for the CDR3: TGTGCCAGCAGCTCTGGCAACGAGCAGTACTTC.

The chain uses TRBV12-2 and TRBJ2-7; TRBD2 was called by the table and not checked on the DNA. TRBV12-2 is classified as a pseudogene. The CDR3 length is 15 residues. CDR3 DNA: TGTGCAAGTCGCTTAGATCTAGCGGGTACCTACGAGCAGTACTTC. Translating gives CASRLDLAGTYEQYF.